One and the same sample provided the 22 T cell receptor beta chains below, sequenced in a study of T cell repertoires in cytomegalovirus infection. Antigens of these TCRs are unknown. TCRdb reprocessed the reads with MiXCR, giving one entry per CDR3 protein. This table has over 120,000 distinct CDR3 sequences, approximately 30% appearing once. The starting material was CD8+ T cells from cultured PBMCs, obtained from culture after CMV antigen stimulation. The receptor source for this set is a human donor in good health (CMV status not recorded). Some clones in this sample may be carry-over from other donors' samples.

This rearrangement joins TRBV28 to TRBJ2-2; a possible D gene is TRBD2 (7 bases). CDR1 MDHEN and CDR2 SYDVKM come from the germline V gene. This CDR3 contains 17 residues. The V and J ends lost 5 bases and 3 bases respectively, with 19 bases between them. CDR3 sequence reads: CASSTLLAGAYTGELFF. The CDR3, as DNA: TGTGCCAGCAGTACGCTTCTCGCGGGGGCGTACACCGGGGAGCTGTTTTTT.

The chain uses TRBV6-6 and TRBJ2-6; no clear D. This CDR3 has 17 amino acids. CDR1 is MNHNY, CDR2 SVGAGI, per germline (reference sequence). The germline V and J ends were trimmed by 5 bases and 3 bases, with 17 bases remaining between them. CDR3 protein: CASSVSTAIGGANVLTF. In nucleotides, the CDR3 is TGTGCCAGCAGTGTATCTACAGCGATAGGTGGGGCCAACGTCCTGACTTTC.

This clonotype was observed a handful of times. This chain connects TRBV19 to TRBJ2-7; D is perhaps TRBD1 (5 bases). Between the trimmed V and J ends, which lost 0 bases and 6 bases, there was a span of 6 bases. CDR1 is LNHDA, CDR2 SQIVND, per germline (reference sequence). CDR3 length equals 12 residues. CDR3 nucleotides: TGTGCCAGTAGTATAGATGGGGCCGAGCAGTACTTC. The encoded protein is CASSIDGAEQYF.

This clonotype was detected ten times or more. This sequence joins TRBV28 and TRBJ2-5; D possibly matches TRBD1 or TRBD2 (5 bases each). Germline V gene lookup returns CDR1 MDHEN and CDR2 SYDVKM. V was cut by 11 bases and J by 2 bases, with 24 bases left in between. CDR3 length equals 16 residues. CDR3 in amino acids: CAGSPTMGVIQETQYF. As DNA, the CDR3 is TGTGCCGGATCTCCTACGATGGGGGTAATTCAAGAGACCCAGTACTTC.

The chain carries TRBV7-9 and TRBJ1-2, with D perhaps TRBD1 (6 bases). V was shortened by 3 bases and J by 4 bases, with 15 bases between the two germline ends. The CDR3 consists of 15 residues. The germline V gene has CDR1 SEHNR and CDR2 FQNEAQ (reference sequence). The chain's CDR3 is CASSFTGGSPYGYTF. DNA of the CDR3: TGTGCCAGCAGCTTTACTGGGGGCAGCCCCTATGGCTACACCTTC.

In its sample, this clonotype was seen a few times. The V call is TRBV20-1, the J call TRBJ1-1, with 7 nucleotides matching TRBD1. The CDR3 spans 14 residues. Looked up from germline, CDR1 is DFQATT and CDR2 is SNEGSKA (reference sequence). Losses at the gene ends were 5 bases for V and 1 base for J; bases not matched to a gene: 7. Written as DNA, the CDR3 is TGCAGTGCTCTTACAGGGGCACGGAACACTGAAGCTTTCTTT. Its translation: CSALTGARNTEAFF.

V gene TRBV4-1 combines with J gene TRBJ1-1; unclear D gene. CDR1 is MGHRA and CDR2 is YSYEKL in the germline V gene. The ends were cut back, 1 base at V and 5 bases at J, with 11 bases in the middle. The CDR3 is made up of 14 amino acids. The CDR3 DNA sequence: TGCGCCAGCAGCCAAGCCACCTTAAAAACTGAAGCTTTCTTT. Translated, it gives CASSQATLKTEAFF.

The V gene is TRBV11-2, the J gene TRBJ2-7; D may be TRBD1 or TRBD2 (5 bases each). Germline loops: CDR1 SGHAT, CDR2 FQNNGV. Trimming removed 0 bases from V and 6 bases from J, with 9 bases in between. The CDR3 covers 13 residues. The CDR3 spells CASSLEPGAEQYF. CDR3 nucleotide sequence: TGTGCCAGCAGCTTAGAACCCGGGGCCGAGCAGTACTTC.

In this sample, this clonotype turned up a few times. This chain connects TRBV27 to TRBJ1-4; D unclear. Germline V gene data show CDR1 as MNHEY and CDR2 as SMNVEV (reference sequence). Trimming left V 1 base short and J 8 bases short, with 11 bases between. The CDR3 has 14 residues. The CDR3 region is CASSLYGENEKLFF. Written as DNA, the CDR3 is TGTGCCAGCAGTTTATACGGGGAAAACGAAAAACTGTTTTTT.

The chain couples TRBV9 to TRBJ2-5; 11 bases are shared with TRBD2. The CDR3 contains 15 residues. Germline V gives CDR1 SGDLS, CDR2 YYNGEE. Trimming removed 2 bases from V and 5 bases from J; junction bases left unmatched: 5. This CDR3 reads CASSVTGTSGETQYF. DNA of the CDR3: TGTGCCAGCAGCGTTACCGGGACTAGCGGTGAGACCCAGTACTTC.

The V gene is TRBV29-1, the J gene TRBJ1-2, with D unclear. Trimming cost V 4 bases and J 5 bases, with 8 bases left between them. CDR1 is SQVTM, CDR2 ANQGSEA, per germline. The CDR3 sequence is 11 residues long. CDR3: CSVGTGYGYTF. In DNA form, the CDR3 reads TGCAGCGTTGGGACGGGGTATGGCTACACCTTC. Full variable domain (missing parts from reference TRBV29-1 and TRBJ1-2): SAVISQKPSRDICQRGTSLTIQCQVDSQVTMMFWYRQQPGQSLTLIATANQGSEATYESGFVIDKFPISRPNLTFSTLTVSNMSPEDSSIYLCSVGTGYGYTFGSGTRLTVV.

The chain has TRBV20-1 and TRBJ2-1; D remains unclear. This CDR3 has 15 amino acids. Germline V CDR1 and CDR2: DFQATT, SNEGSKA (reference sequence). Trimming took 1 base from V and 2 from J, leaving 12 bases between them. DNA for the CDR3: TGCAGTGCTAGAGCAGACCAACGCCCCTACAATGAGCAGTTCTTC. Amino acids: CSARADQRPYNEQFF.

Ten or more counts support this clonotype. The CDR3 DNA follows: TGTGCCAGCAGCCAACTACTACCGGGACGGAGGCAAGAGACCCAGTACTTC. It is translated as CASSQLLPGRRQETQYF. The V gene is TRBV14, the J gene TRBJ2-5; D is perhaps TRBD1 or TRBD2 (5 bases each). CDR3 length: 17 residues. Germline CDR1 and CDR2: SGHDN and FVKESK. The ends were cut back, 2 bases at V and 2 bases at J, with 18 bases in the middle.

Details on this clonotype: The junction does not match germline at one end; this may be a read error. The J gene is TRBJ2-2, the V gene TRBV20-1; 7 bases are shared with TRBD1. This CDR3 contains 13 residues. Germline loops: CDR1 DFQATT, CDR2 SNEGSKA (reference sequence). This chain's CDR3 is CSARGGDTGELFF. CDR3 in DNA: TGCAGTGCCAGAGGGGGCGACACCGGGGAGCTGTTTTTT.

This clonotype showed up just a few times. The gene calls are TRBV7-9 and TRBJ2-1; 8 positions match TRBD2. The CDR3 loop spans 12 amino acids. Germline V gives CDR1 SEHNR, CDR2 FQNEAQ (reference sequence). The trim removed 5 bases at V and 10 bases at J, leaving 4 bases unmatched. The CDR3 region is CASSQGLGEQFF. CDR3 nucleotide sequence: TGTGCCAGCAGCCAGGGACTAGGCGAGCAGTTCTTC.

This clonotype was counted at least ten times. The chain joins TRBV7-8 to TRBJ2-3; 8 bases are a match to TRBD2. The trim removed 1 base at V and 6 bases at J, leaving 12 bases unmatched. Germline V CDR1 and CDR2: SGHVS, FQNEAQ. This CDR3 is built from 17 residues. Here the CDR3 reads CASSLDLSGAPEDTQYF. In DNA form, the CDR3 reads TGTGCCAGCAGCTTAGATCTTAGCGGGGCCCCAGAGGATACGCAGTATTTT.

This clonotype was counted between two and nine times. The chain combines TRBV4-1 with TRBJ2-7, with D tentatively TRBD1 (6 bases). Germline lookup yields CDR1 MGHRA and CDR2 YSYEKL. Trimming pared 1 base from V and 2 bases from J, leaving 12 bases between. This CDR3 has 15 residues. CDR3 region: CASSQVTGSPYEQYF. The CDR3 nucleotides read TGCGCCAGCAGCCAAGTTACAGGGTCCCCCTACGAGCAGTACTTC.

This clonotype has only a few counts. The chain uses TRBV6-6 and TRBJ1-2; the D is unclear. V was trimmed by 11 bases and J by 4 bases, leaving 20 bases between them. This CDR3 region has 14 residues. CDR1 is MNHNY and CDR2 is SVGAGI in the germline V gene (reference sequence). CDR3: CASEGGMFSYGYTF. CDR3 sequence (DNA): TGTGCCTCCGAGGGAGGAATGTTTAGCTATGGCTACACCTTC.

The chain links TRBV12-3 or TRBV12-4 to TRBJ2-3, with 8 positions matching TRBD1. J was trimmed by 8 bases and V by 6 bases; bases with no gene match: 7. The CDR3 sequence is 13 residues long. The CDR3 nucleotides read TGTGCCAGCAGGCAGGGGGCCTTGGGTACGCAGTATTTT. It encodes CASRQGALGTQYF.

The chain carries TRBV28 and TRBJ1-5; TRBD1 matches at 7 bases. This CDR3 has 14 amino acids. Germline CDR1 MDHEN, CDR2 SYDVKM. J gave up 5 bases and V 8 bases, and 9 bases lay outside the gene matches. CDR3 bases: TGTGCCAGCTTCGACAGGGCGCGGGATCAGCCCCAGCATTTT. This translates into CASFDRARDQPQHF.

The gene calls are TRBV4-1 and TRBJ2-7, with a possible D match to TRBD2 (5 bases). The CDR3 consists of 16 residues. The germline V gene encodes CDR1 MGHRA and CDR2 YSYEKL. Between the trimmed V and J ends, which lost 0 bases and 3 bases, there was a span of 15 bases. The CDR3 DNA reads TGCGCCAGCAGCCAAGAGATGGTGGGAGAGGGCTACGAGCAGTACTTC. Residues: CASSQEMVGEGYEQYF.

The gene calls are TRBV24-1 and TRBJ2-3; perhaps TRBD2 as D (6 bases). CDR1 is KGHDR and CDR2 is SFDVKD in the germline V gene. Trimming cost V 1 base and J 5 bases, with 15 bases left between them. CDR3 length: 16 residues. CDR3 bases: TGTGCCACCAGTGATTTAAGAAGCGGGTTTAGAGATACGCAGTATTTT. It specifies CATSDLRSGFRDTQYF.